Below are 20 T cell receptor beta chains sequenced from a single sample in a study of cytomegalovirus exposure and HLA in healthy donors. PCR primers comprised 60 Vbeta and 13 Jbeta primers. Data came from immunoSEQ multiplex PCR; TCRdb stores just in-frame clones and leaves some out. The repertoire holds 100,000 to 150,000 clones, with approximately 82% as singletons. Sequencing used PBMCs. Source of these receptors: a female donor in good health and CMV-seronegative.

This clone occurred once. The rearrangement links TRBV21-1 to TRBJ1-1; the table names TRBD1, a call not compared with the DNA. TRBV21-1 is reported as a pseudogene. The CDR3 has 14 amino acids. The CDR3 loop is CASTRDSKNTEAFF. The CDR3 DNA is TGTGCCAGCACTAGGGACAGTAAGAACACTGAAGCTTTCTTT.

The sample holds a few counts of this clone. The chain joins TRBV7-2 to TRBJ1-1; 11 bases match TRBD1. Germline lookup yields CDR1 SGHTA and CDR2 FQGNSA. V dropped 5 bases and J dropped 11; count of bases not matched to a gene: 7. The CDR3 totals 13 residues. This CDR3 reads CASSDGTGGFAFF. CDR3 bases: TGTGCCAGCAGCGACGGGACAGGGGGGTTTGCTTTCTTT.

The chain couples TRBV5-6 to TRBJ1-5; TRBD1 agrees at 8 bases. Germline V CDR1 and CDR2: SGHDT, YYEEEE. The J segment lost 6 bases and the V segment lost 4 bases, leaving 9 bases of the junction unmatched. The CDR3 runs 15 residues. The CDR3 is CASSLGTGRSQPQHF. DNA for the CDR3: TGTGCCAGCAGCCTAGGGACAGGTAGGAGTCAGCCCCAGCATTTT.

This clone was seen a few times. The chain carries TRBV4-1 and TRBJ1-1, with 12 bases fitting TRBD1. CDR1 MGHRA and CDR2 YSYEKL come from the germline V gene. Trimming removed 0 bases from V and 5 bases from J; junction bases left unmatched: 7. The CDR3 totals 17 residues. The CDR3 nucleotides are TGCGCCAGCAGCCAAGAAAGTCAGGGACAGGGGGCTACTGAAGCTTTCTTT. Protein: CASSQESQGQGATEAFF.

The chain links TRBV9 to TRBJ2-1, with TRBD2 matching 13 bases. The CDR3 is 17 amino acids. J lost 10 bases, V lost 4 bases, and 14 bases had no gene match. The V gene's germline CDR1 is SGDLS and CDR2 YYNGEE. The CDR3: CASSSRKGTSGVGEQFF. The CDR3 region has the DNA TGTGCCAGCAGCTCCCGTAAGGGGACTAGCGGGGTGGGAGAGCAGTTCTTC.

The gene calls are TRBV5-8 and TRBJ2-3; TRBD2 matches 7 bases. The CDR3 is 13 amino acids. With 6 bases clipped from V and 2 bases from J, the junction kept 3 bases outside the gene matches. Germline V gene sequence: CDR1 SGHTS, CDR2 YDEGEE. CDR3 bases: TGTGCCAGCAATAAGCGGGACACAGATACGCAGTATTTT. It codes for CASNKRDTDTQYF.

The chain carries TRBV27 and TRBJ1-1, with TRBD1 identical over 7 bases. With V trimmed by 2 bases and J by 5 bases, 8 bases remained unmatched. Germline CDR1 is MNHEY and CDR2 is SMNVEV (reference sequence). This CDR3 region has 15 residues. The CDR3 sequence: CASSLPGTVWTEAFF. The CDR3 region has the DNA TGTGCCAGCAGTTTACCCGGGACAGTATGGACTGAAGCTTTCTTT.

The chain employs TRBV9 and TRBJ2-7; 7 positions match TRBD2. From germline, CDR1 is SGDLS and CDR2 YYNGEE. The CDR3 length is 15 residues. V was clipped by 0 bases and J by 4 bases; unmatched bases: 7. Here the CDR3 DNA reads TGTGCCAGCAGCGTAGATGGCGGGAGCGCGTACGAGCAGTACTTC. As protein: CASSVDGGSAYEQYF.

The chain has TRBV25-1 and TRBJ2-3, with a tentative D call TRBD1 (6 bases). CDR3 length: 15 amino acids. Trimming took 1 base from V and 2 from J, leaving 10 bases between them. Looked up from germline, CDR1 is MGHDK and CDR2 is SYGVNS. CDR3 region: CASSESRDTTDTQYF. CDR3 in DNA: TGTGCCAGCAGTGAATCTCGGGACACCACAGATACGCAGTATTTT. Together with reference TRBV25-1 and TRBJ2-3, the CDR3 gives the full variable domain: EADIYQTPRYLVIGTGKKITLECSQTMGHDKMYWYQQDPGMELHLIHYSYGVNSTEKGDLSSESTVSRIRTEHFPLTLESARPSHTSQYLCASSESRDTTDTQYFGPGTRLTVL.

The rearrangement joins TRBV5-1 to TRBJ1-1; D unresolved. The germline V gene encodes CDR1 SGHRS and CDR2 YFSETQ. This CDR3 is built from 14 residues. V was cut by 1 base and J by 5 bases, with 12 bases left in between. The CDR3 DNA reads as TGCGCCAGCAGCTTGAAGGTATCAGGAACTGAAGCTTTCTTT. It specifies CASSLKVSGTEAFF.

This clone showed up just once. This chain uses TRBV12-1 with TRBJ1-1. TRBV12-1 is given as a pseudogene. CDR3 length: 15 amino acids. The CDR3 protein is CASSHGTIDGTEAFF. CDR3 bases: TGTGCCAGCAGCCACGGGACTATTGATGGCACTGAAGCTTTCTTT.

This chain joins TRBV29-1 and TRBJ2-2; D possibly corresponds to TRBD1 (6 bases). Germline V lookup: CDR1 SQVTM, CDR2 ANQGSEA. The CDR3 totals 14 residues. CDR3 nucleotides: TGCAGTGCCGGGCTGGGGGCTGGCACCGGGGAGCTGTTTTTT. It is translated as CSAGLGAGTGELFF.

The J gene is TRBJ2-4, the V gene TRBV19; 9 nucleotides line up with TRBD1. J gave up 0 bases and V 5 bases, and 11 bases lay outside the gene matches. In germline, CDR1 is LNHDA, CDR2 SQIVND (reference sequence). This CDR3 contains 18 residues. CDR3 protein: CASSFRTGDALAKNIQYF. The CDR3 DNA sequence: TGTGCCAGTAGTTTCCGGACAGGGGACGCCCTAGCCAAAAACATTCAGTACTTC.

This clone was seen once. The CDR3 is CASTQTAGVGGELFF. CDR3 sequence (DNA): TGTGCCAGCACTCAGACCGCGGGGGTAGGCGGGGAGCTGTTTTTT. The chain joins TRBV27 to TRBJ2-2; 7 positions agree with TRBD2. This CDR3 contains 15 residues. CDR1 and CDR2 (germline): MNHEY, SMNVEV (reference sequence). V was clipped by 7 bases and J by 7 bases; unmatched bases: 12.

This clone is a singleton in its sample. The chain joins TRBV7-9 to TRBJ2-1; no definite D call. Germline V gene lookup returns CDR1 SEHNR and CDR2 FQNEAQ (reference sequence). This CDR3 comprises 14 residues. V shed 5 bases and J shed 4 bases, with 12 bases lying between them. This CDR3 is CASSIRAKYNEQFF. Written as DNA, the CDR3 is TGTGCCAGCAGCATCCGAGCGAAATACAATGAGCAGTTCTTC.

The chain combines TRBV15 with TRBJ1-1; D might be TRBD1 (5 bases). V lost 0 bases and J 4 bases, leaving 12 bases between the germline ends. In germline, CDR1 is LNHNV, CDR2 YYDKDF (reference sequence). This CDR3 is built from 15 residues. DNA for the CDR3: TGTGCCACCAGCAGAGATCGGCAGGGCGGCACTGAAGCTTTCTTT. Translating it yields CATSRDRQGGTEAFF.

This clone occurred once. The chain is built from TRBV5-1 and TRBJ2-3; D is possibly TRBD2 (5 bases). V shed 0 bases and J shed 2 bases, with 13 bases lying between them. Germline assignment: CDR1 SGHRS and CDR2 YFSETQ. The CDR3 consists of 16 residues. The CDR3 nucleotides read TGCGCCAGCAGCTTGGCCCTAGCAGTATTCACAGATACGCAGTATTTT. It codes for CASSLALAVFTDTQYF.

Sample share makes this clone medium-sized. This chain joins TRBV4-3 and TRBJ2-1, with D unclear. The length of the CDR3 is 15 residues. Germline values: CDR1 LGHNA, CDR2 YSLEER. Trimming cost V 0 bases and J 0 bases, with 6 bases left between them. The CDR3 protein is CASSQDRTSYNEQFF. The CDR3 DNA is TGCGCCAGCAGCCAAGACAGAACCTCCTACAATGAGCAGTTCTTC.

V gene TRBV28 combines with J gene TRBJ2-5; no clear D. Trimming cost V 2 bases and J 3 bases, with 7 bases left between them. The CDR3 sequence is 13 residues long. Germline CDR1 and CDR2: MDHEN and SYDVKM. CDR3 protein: CASSLTQKETQYF. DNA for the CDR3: TGTGCCAGCAGTTTAACACAGAAAGAGACCCAGTACTTC.

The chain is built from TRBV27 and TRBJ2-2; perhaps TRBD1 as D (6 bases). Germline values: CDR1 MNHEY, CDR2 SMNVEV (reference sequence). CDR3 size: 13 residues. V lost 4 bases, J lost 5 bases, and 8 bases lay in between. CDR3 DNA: TGTGCCAGCAGTTACAGGGAAACCGGGGAGCTGTTTTTT. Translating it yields CASSYRETGELFF.